The entry that follows covers one TCR beta chain sequence. The antigen remains undetermined. This record comes from a study of CD8+CD57+ T cells in acquired aplastic anemia. Study-level findings and limits: Patients had roughly 29 CD8+ CDR3 sequences in common with controls (the shared set).

Genomic DNA acted as the template from which TCR beta VDJ combination and CDR3 sequence profiling were carried out. TCRdb called the reads again in MiXCR, with one record for every CDR3 protein. This table has about 180,000 distinct CDR3 sequences, 45% to 50% appearing once. This CDR3 comprises 15 residues. Looked up from germline, CDR1 is MGHRA and CDR2 is YSYEKL. V was shortened by 4 bases and J by 7 bases, with 20 bases between the two germline ends. The rearrangement links TRBV4-1 to TRBJ2-7; a possible D gene is TRBD2 (5 bases). Sequencing was carried out using sorted CD4+, CD8+, or CD8+CD57+ T cells (not recorded which) from PBMCs. The TCR sequence derives from a human donor in good health. CDR3 coding DNA: TGCGCCAGCAGCCTAGGACTCACCTCAAGGGTTGAGCAGTACTTC. Translating gives CASSLGLTSRVEQYF.